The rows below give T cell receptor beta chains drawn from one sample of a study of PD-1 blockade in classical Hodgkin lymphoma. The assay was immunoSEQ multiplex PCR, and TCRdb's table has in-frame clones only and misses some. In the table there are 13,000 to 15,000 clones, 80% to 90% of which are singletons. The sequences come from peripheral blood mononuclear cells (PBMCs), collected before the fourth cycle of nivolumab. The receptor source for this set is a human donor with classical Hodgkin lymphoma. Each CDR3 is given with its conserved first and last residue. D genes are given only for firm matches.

CDR3aa: CASSQDTSGDTQYF
v_gene: TRBV4-3
d_gene: TRBD2

CDR3aa: CASSRGGGTDTQYF
v_gene: TRBV7-6
d_gene: TRBD2

CDR3aa: CATTHGGLSYEQYF
v_gene: TRBV6-1
d_gene: .

CDR3aa: CASSLESTSPLHF
v_gene: TRBV11-2
d_gene: .

CDR3aa: CASSLAGQGYEQYF
v_gene: TRBV7-2
d_gene: TRBD1

CDR3aa: CASKSGVWTEAFF
v_gene: TRBV19
d_gene: .

CDR3aa: CASSSPKEQENEGAYEQYF
v_gene: TRBV28
d_gene: .

CDR3aa: CASSPVSTSGGGTDTQYF
v_gene: TRBV4-1
d_gene: TRBD2

CDR3aa: CASSRAGVSGANVLTF
v_gene: TRBV28
d_gene: .

CDR3aa: CASSLGASYEQYF
v_gene: TRBV4-2
d_gene: .

CDR3aa: CASRDYQETQYF
v_gene: TRBV19
d_gene: .

CDR3aa: CASSLVGGGTGELFF
v_gene: TRBV4-2
d_gene: .

CDR3aa: CASSLGPTGELFF
v_gene: TRBV7-9
d_gene: .

CDR3aa: CASSIEGGQPQHF
v_gene: TRBV4-3
d_gene: .

CDR3aa: CASRGTQETQYF
v_gene: TRBV28
d_gene: .

CDR3aa: CASSPRDPNEKLFF
v_gene: TRBV4-1
d_gene: .

CDR3aa: CASSYVGHKGEKLFF
v_gene: TRBV7-8
d_gene: .

CDR3aa: CASSLVGAGEQYF
v_gene: TRBV28
d_gene: .

CDR3aa: CASSTPGRGYGYTF
v_gene: TRBV28
d_gene: .

CDR3aa: CASSYDVKGETQYF
v_gene: TRBV6-5
d_gene: .

CDR3aa: CASSKVIRRDTQYF
v_gene: TRBV21-1
d_gene: .

CDR3aa: CASNGLAAYEQFF
v_gene: TRBV25-1
d_gene: TRBD2

CDR3aa: CASSQARSNQPQHF
v_gene: TRBV4-3
d_gene: .

CDR3aa: CASSIQGSGFTDTQYF
v_gene: TRBV19
d_gene: .

CDR3aa: CASSDGGLSDTQYF
v_gene: TRBV6-4
d_gene: .

CDR3aa: CASSQDLGTQETQYF
v_gene: TRBV4-3
d_gene: .

CDR3aa: CASSLESGGTDTQYF
v_gene: TRBV5-8
d_gene: TRBD2

CDR3aa: CASSFRENTEAFF
v_gene: TRBV6-6
d_gene: .

CDR3aa: CASGGTGAYEQYF
v_gene: TRBV2
d_gene: TRBD1

CDR3aa: CASSPGTASTDTQYF
v_gene: TRBV7-3
d_gene: TRBD1

CDR3aa: CAGGPSGSYEQYF
v_gene: TRBV28
d_gene: TRBD2

CDR3aa: CASSGGTGRNYGYTF
v_gene: TRBV13
d_gene: .

CDR3aa: CASSPGTGGPQKLFF
v_gene: TRBV27
d_gene: TRBD1

CDR3aa: CASSYGWGAGQPQHF
v_gene: TRBV6-5
d_gene: .

CDR3aa: CASSATVGGYNEQFF
v_gene: TRBV5-4
d_gene: .

CDR3aa: CASSQNRAQRRGTIYF
v_gene: TRBV7-9
d_gene: .

CDR3aa: CASSFSGAPSTDTQYF
v_gene: TRBV7-2
d_gene: .

CDR3aa: CASSSWDKTEKLFF
v_gene: TRBV28
d_gene: .

CDR3aa: CSVDPHRTGAGGGTQYF
v_gene: TRBV29-1
d_gene: TRBD1

CDR3aa: CASSDGTGREKLFF
v_gene: TRBV9
d_gene: TRBD1

CDR3aa: CASSIGTIYGYTF
v_gene: TRBV19
d_gene: .

CDR3aa: CASSPGSSYNSPLHF
v_gene: TRBV18
d_gene: .

CDR3aa: CSVEDSTDAAFF
v_gene: TRBV29-1
d_gene: .

CDR3aa: CASSRGVNTEAFF
v_gene: TRBV4-3
d_gene: .

CDR3aa: CASSSGNSFGETQYF
v_gene: TRBV11-3
d_gene: .

CDR3aa: CASSLTKVGEKLFF
v_gene: TRBV7-3
d_gene: .

CDR3aa: CASRPPDGNTEAFF
v_gene: TRBV28
d_gene: .

CDR3aa: CASSDGPPGSYGYTF
v_gene: TRBV6-4
d_gene: .

CDR3aa: CASRGLGANTGELFF
v_gene: TRBV25-1
d_gene: TRBD2

CDR3aa: CASSDGASGNTIYF
v_gene: TRBV6-1
d_gene: .

CDR3aa: CASSERGGTDTQYF
v_gene: TRBV2
d_gene: .